This T cell receptor (beta chain) was identified in a study of OX40 agonist ivuxolimab in advanced cancers. Overall study results and limits: Relative to CD4+ cells, CD8+ T cells on average had more expanded clones.

A single count supports this clone. Its target is unknown. Using immunoSEQ multiplex PCR, the repertoire was profiled, and TCRdb retains in-frame clones only, with some absent. The sample lists tens of thousands of clones; roughly nine tenths were seen once. This sequence originates from an adult with an advanced solid tumor such as melanoma, head and neck, liver or kidney cancer. The material sequenced was CD4+ or CD8+ T cells sorted from blood, taken in a trial of the OX40 agonist ivuxolimab.

In DNA form, the CDR3 reads TGTGCCAGCAGCTTGGAGGGCGCGCGGTCACCCCTCCACTTT. Residues: CASSLEGARSPLHF. This chain joins TRBV5-6 and TRBJ1-6; no clear D gene. CDR3 length: 14 amino acids. From germline, CDR1 is SGHDT and CDR2 YYEEEE. V dropped 0 bases and J dropped 10 bases, with 11 bases sitting between them. Looking up the rest from reference TRBV5-6 and TRBJ1-6 gives the full variable domain: DAGVTQSPTHLIKTRGQQVTLRCSPKSGHDTVSWYQQALGQGPQFIFQYYEEEERQRGNFPDRFSGHQFPNYSSELNVNALLLGDSALYLCASSLEGARSPLHFGNGTRLTVT.